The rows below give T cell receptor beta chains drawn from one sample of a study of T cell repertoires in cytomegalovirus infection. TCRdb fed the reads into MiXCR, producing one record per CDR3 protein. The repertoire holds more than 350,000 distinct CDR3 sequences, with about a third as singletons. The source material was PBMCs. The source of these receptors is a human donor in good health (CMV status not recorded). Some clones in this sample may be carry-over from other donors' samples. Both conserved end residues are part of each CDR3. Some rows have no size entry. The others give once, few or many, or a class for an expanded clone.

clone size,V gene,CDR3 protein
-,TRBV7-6,CASSLGADSYGYTF
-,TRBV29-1,CSVEGGGNEQYF
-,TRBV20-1,CSASQARGNTEAFF
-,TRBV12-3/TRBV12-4,CASSLGLTRGAFF
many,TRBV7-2,CASTWASRQETQYF
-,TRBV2,CASGGQFINSPLHF
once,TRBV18,CASSRTTYPRTAGYTF
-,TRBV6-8,CASSYQGWETQYF
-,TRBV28,CASSLRRRPSETQYF
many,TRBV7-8,CASSLEGQVNQPQHF
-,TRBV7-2,CASSPQILNTGELFF
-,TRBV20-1,CSARHLGGSETQYF
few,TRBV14,CASSQDRNTQYF
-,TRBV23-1,CASSQRVQNQPQHF
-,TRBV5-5,CASSLLDRGHTEAFF
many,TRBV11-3,CASSLSSGETDTQYF
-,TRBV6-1,CASSLEIGPYEQYF
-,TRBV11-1,CASSTWDRDTEAFF
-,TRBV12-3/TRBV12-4,CASSLKGGNTEAFF
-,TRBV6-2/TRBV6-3,CASSPGRAGGYTF
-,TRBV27,CASSLAHGDLVYEQYF
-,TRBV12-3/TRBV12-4,CASSFVDEKLFF
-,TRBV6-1,CASSPGKRSRNNEQFF
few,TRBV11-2,CASSPGPGEGNTEAFF
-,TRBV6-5,CASSYGLGDQPQHF
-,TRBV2,CASNGQGVNTEAFF
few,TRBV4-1,CASSQETVNTEAFF
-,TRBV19,CASWGTGGTGELFF
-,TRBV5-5,CASTLGRIETQYF
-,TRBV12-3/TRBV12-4,CASSGDRAFLNEQFF
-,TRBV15,CATSRDNGGSPLHF
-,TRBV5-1,CASSLGGTSGNQPQHF
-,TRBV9,CASSVEADQETQYF
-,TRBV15,CATSRGPRPGLGTDTQYF
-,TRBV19,CASTLLQGAGGTEAFF
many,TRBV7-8,CASSIRDRFIDEQYF
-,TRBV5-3,CASSFSGPGGREQFF
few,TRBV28,CASSSSSTEAFF
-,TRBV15,CATSGLAGDQETQYF
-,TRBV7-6,CASSSQLTWETQYF
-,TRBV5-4,CASSMTSGKETQYF
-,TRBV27,CASTTWAQGSTEAFF
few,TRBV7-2,CASSLEISERRTGNPYEQYF
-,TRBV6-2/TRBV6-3,CASSYSGDRGVVGANVLTF